This TCR beta chain was identified during a study of Ad26.COV2.S vaccination and SARS-CoV-2 variants (dated by TCRdb to the early 2020s). Study-wide context: TCRbeta repertoire sequencing was used to assess the specificity and breadth of SARS-CoV-2-reactive T cell receptors after Ad26.COV2.S vaccination. A total of 32 samples were included in the TCR-sequenced set, comprising around 19 Ad26.COV2.S vaccine recipients, 5 placebo recipients and 8 SARS-CoV-2 convalescent individuals.

The V and J ends are trimmed by 0 bases and 3 bases, leaving 14 bases between them. According to the germline V gene, CDR1 reads SGHVS and CDR2 reads FQNEAQ. There are 17 amino acids in the CDR3, from cysteine to phenylalanine inclusive. Here the CDR3 DNA is all that survives: 51 bases in frame from base 1. On this clone: Its antigen is unknown. No much larger clone is present one base from it, and per-base qualities are unavailable.

The immunoSEQ Assay was the method used to sequence TCRbeta CDR3 regions. After extraction, genomic DNA underwent amplification by bias-controlled multiplex PCR, followed by high-throughput sequencing. In the original analysis: To quantify the absolute abundance of each unique TCRbeta CDR3 region, sequences were collapsed and filtered. T cell fraction was estimated by normalizing TCRbeta template counts to usable DNA, with usable DNA measured through amplification of reference genes found in all nucleated cells. Repertoire TCRs were annotated as SARS-CoV-2-specific when V gene, CDR3 amino acid sequence and J gene were exactly matched to a known reactive TCR set. The reference SARS-CoV-2 TCR set was derived from MIRA and filtered for enrichment in COVID-19-positive ImmuneCODE repertoires, a step that removed public or cross-reactive TCRs. Drawing on the MIRA antigens, annotated TCRs were analysed further at the level of specific ORF or position within ORF. Breadth was defined as the number of annotated unique rearrangements divided by the total number of unique productive rearrangements, and depth was defined as the summed frequency of the annotated unique rearrangements. Group comparisons of TCR breadth used two-sided Wilcoxon rank-sum tests. The table comes from immuneACCESS by way of TCRdb, which keeps in-frame sequences with V and J called. Part of the clones is missing from these tables; in studies checked, under half for an unresolved V gene and the rest for unknown reasons. The DNA was the basis for D and trimming; V, J and clone size are from that table. The table for this sample lists 350,000 to 450,000 clones; 90% to 95% of them were counted only once. 3% to 5% of the sample lies in the top ten.

In light of the paper, this sample's time point label describes: individuals recovered from natural SARS-CoV-2 infection. Study-level results and caveats: After vaccination, substantial breadth of spike-specific CD8+ and CD4+ T cell responses was reported. Comparable non-spike TCR breadth was observed between vaccine and placebo recipients, consistent with only spike being contained in the vaccine. According to the authors, total T cell responses may have been underestimated by the TCR breadth and depth analyses. Spike-specific TCR breadth was higher in Ad26.COV2.S recipients than in placebo recipients (P = 0.0014).

This TCR was sampled from a human donor who had recovered from COVID-19. Here the sequenced sample was peripheral blood, taken after recovery from COVID-19. The rearranged chain carries TRBV7-8 and TRBJ2-2, and TRBD2 may be the D gene, going by 6 matching bases. The DNA sequence is given as TGTGCCAGCAGCTTAGCGGGGGGAGCGGTTTACACCGGGGAGCTGTTTTTT. This is translated as CASSLAGGAVYTGELFF.